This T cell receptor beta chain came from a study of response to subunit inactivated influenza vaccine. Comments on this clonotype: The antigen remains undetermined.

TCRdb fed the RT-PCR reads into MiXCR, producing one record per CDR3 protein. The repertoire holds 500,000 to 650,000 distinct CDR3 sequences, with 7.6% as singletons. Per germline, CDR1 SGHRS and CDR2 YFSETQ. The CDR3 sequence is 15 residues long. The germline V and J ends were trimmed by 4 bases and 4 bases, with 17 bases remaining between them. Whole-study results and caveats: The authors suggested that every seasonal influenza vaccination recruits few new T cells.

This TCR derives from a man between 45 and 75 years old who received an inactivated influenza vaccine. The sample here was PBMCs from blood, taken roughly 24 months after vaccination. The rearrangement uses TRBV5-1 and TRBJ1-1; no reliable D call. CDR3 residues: CASSPPAPGSTEAFF. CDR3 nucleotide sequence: TGCGCCAGCAGCCCTCCGGCCCCCGGCTCCACTGAAGCTTTCTTT.